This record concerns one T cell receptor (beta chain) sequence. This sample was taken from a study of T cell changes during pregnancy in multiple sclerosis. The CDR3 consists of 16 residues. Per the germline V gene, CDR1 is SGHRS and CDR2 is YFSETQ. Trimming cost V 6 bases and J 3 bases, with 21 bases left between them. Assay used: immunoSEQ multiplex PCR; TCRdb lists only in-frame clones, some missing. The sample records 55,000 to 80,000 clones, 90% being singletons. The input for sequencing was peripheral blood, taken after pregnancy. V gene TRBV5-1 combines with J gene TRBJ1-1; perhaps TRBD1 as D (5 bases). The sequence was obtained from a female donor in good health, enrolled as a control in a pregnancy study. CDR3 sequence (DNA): TGCGCCAGCACCCCGGGCCTAGGGGTTTTGGACACTGAAGCTTTCTTT. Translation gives CASTPGLGVLDTEAFF.